This TCR beta chain was observed in a study of beta chain features in type 1 diabetes. Study findings and constraints: VDJ junctions in type 1 diabetes patients carried more deletions and fewer insertions. TCRB CDR3s from Type 1 diabetes patients were moderately but significantly shorter in all four CD4+ subsets.

The CDR3 spans 14 residues. The sequenced template was cDNA made from the entire isolated RNA. Sequencing was performed with immunoSEQ multiplex PCR; in TCRdb, only in-frame clones are kept and a portion is missing. There are hundreds of thousands of clones in the sample; roughly 11% occur only once, and around 0.017% lies in the top ten. A remark on this clone: Its matching antigen is unknown.

This rearrangement joins TRBV21-1 to TRBJ1-1; TRBD1, the D gene given by the table, was not confirmed from the DNA. TRBV21-1 has pseudogene status. Sequencing was performed on naive CD4+ T cells from blood. The origin of this receptor is a man aged 30-40 years with type 1 diabetes. CDR3 DNA: TGTGCCAGCAGCAAACGGCGCAGGTCCACTGAAGCTTTCTTT. Translating gives CASSKRRRSTEAFF.